This T cell receptor (beta chain) originates from a study of blood T cell repertoires in COVID-19. Study-wide background: Sites in the United States, Italy and Spain provided acute and convalescent COVID-19 samples.

CDR1 and CDR2 (germline): SNHLY, FYNNEI. V was clipped by 3 bases and J by 1 base; unmatched bases: 5. The CDR3 has 16 amino acids. Assay: immunoSEQ multiplex PCR; the TCRdb copy retains only in-frame clones and omits some. The table records about 260,000 clones, about 85% of them present only once. This clonotype was obtained from a man aged 60-69 years who had recovered from COVID-19. This chain connects TRBV2 to TRBJ2-1; TRBD1 matches at 8 bases. The sample was peripheral blood. The CDR3 DNA reads TGTGCCAGCAGTGACCCTCGACAGGGGTCCTACAATGAGCAGTTCTTC. Translating it yields CASSDPRQGSYNEQFF.